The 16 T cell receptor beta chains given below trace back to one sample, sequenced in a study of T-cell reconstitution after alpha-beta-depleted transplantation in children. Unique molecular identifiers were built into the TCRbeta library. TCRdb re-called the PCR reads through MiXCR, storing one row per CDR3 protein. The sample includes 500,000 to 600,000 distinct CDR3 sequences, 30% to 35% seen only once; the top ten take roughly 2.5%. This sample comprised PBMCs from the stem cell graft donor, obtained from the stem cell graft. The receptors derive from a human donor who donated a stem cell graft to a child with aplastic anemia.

CDR3 sequence reads: CASSPTGVNEKLFF. The CDR3 DNA sequence: TGTGCCAGCAGCCCCACAGGGGTAAATGAAAAACTGTTTTTT. The chain couples TRBV7-2 to TRBJ1-4, with 7 bases lining up with TRBD1. Germline assignment: CDR1 SGHTA and CDR2 FQGNSA. The CDR3 consists of 14 residues. The junction had 5 bases not matched to a gene; V was cut back by 5 bases and J by 5 bases.

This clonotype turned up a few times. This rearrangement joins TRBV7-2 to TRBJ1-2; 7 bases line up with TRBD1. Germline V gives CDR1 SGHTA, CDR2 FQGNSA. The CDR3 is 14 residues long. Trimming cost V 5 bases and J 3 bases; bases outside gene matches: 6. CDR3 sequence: CASSRTGVDYGYTF. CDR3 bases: TGTGCCAGCAGCAGGACAGGCGTGGACTATGGCTACACCTTC.

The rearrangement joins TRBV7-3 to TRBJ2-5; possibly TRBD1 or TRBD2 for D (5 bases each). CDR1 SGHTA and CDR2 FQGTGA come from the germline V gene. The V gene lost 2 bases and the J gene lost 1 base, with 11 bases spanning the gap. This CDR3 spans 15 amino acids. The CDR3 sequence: CASSLWDGPQETQYF. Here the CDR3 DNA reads TGTGCCAGCAGCTTATGGGACGGCCCCCAAGAGACCCAGTACTTC. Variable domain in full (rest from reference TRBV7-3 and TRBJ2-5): GAGVSQTPSNKVTEKGKYVELRCDPISGHTALYWYRQSLGQGPEFLIYFQGTGAADDSGLPNDRFFAVRPEGSVSTLKIQRTERGDSAVYLCASSLWDGPQETQYFGPGTRLLVL.

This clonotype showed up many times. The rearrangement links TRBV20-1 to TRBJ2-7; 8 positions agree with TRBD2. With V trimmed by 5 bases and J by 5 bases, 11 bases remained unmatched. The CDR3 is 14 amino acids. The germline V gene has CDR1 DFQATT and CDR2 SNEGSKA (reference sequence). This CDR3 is CSAGTKAGENEQYF. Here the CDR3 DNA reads TGCAGTGCTGGAACTAAAGCGGGAGAAAACGAGCAGTACTTC.

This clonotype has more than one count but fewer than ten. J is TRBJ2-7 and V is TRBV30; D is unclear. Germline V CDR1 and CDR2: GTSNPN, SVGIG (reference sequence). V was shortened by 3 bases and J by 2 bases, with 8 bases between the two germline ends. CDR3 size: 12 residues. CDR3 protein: CAWSTETYEQYF. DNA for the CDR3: TGTGCCTGGAGCACGGAGACCTACGAGCAGTACTTC.

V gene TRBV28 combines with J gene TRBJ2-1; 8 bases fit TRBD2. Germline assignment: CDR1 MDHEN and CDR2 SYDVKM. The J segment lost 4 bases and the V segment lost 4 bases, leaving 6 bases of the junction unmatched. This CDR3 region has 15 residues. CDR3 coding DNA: TGTGCCAGCAGTTCTCGGGCTAGCGGGTACAATGAGCAGTTCTTC. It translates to CASSSRASGYNEQFF.

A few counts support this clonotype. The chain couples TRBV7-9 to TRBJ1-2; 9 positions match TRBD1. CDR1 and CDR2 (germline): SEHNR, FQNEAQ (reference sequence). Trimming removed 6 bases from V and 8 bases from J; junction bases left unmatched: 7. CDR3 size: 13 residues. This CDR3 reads CASSLQGADGYTF. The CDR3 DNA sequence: TGTGCCAGCAGTTTACAGGGGGCCGACGGCTACACCTTC. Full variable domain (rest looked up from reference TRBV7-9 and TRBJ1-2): DTGVSQNPRHKITKRGQNVTFRCDPISEHNRLYWYRQTLGQGPEFLTYFQNEAQLEKSRLLSDRFSAERPKGSFSTLEIQRTEQGDSAMYLCASSLQGADGYTFGSGTRLTVV.

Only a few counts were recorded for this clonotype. In DNA, the CDR3 is TGTGCCAGCAATATTTACAATGAGCAGTTCTTC. Translating it yields CASNIYNEQFF. The chain combines TRBV28 with TRBJ2-1, with D unresolved. The CDR3 covers 11 residues. Between the trimmed V and J ends, which lost 7 bases and 4 bases, there was a span of 5 bases. Germline CDR1 is MDHEN and CDR2 is SYDVKM.

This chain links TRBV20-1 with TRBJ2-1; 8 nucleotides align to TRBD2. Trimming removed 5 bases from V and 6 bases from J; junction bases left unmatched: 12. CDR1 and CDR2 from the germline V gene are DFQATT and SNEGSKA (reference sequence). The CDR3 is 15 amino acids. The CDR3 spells CSAASGIAGINEQFF. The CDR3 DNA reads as TGCAGTGCTGCCTCGGGAATAGCGGGGATCAATGAGCAGTTCTTC.

The CDR3 region has the DNA TGTGCCAGCAGCCAGCTAGACGCGGAGACCCAGTACTTC. This encodes CASSQLDAETQYF. The rearrangement uses TRBV3-1 and TRBJ2-5; no reliable D call. Per the germline V gene, CDR1 is LGHDT and CDR2 is YNNKEL (reference sequence). This CDR3 has 13 amino acids. V was cut by 3 bases and J by 5 bases, with 10 bases left in between.

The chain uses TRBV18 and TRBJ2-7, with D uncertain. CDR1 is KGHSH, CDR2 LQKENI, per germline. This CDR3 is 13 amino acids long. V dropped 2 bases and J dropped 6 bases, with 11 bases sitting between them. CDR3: CASSPTVEGEQYF. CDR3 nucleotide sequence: TGTGCCAGCTCACCAACCGTAGAAGGCGAGCAGTACTTC.

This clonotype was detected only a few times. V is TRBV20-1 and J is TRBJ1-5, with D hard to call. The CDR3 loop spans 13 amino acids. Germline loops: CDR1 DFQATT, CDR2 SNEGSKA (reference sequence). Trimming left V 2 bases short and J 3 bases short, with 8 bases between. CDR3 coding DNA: TGCAGTGCTAGACCTGTTAACAATCAGCCCCAGCATTTT. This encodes CSARPVNNQPQHF.

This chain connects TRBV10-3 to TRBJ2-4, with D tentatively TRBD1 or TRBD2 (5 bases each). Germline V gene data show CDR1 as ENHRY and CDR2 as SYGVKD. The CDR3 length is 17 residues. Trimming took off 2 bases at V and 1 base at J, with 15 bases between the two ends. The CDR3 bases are TGTGCCATCAGTGAGATGGAGAGGGGATCGGCCAAAAACATTCAGTACTTC. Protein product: CAISEMERGSAKNIQYF.

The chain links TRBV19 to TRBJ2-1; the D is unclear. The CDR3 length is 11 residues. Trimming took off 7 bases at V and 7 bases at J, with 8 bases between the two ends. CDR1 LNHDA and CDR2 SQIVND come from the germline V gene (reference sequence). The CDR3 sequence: CASKWGNEQFF. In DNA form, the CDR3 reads TGTGCCAGTAAATGGGGTAATGAGCAGTTCTTC. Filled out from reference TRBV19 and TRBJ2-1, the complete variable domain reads DGGITQSPKYLFRKEGQNVTLSCEQNLNHDAMYWYRQDPGQGLRLIYYSQIVNDFQKGDIAEGYSVSREKKESFPLTVTSAQKNPTAFYLCASKWGNEQFFGPGTRLTVL.

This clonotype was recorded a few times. CDR3 loop: CSAFTHTF. The CDR3 DNA reads TGCAGTGCTTTTACCCACACCTTC. This chain links TRBV20-1 with TRBJ1-2; D is unresolved. Between the trimmed V and J ends, which lost 5 bases and 12 bases, there was a span of 7 bases. CDR1 DFQATT and CDR2 SNEGSKA come from the germline V gene (reference sequence). This CDR3 comprises 8 residues.

DNA of the CDR3: TGCAGTGCTAGGACCCCCAGTGAAAAACTGTTTTTT. It translates to CSARTPSEKLFF. The rearrangement links TRBV20-1 to TRBJ1-4; no firm D call. Germline V lookup: CDR1 DFQATT, CDR2 SNEGSKA (reference sequence). This CDR3 comprises 12 residues. Trimming left V 3 bases short and J 7 bases short, with 9 bases between.